This record concerns one T cell receptor beta chain sequence. CDR1 is MNHEY, CDR2 SMNVEV, per germline (reference sequence). Between the trimmed V and J ends, which lost 6 bases and 6 bases, there was a span of 17 bases. The length of the CDR3 is 14 residues. The data derive from a study of T cell responses to AZD1222 COVID-19 vaccine. Method: immunoSEQ multiplex PCR; TCRdb's copy keeps in-frame clones and lacks some. The sample has 100,000 to 150,000 clones, roughly 91% seen once. The gene calls are TRBV27 and TRBJ1-1; a weak D match, TRBD1 (6 bases). The clonotype was recovered from an adult in good health. Specimen: peripheral blood, collected on day 0 of AZD1222 vaccination. DNA of the CDR3: TGTGCCAGCAGCCCATTGGCGGGGGCCCCTGAAGCTTTCTTT. It encodes CASSPLAGAPEAFF.